This T cell receptor (beta chain) originates from a study of control samples from healthy donors and cancer patients. The CDR3 covers 15 residues. V was shortened by 1 base and J by 6 bases, with 13 bases between the two germline ends. CDR1 is SGHAT, CDR2 FQDESV, per germline (reference sequence). Produced via immunoSEQ multiplex PCR; TCRdb's table is partial and in-frame only. The table records 35,000 to 55,000 clones, roughly 86% of them present only once. This clonotype was sampled from a woman aged 55-69 years with lung cancer. The chain joins TRBV11-1 to TRBJ1-3; D is perhaps TRBD1 (5 bases). Material for sequencing was PBMCs. Here the CDR3 DNA reads TGTGCCAGCAGCTTAGTCTGGGACCTGGAAAACACCATATATTTT. Translated, it gives CASSLVWDLENTIYF. Full variable domain (missing parts from reference TRBV11-1 and TRBJ1-3): EAEVAQSPRYKITEKSQAVAFWCDPISGHATLYWYRQILGQGPELLVQFQDESVVDDSQLPKDRFSAERLKGVDSTLKIQPAELGDSAMYLCASSLVWDLENTIYFGEGSWLTVV.